Presented here are 7 T cell receptor beta chains from one specimen sequenced in a study of T-cell reconstitution after alpha-beta-depleted transplantation in children (TCRdb year 2016). Library generation was performed with PCR. The sequencer listed for this sample is Illumina HiSeq 2500. TCR libraries were prepared with molecular barcoding, using unique molecular identifiers to normalize TCRbeta repertoire quantification. The raw public data were reprocessed by TCRdb itself: fastp quality trimming at Q25, MiXCR clonotype calling, in-frame beta chains only. Records with the same CDR3 protein are collapsed into one entry carrying the most frequent genes and DNA. The sample table contains 490,000 or so distinct CDR3 sequences; only one count was recorded for roughly an eighth of them. Around 6% of the sample rests with the top ten. Source: PBMCs from the stem cell graft donor, taken from the stem cell graft. These receptors came from a human donor who donated a stem cell graft to a child with combined immunodeficiency.

This clonotype was counted a few times. The rearrangement links TRBV10-3 to TRBJ2-1, with 8 nucleotides matching TRBD2. V was pared by 11 bases and J by 5 bases, with 11 bases of the junction left unmatched. The germline V gene has CDR1 ENHRY and CDR2 SYGVKD. This CDR3 has 14 residues. In nucleotides, the CDR3 is TGTGCCTCCGCGGGGGGCTTAGGTGACAATGAGCAGTTCTTC. It specifies CASAGGLGDNEQFF.

This clonotype was found a few times. The V call is TRBV12-3 or TRBV12-4, the J call TRBJ2-7; D possibly uses TRBD1 or TRBD2 (5 bases each). Trimming pared 1 base from V and 5 bases from J, leaving 9 bases between. The CDR3 runs 13 residues. CDR3 protein: CASSLGGAHEQYF. The CDR3 DNA reads TGTGCCAGCAGTTTAGGAGGGGCCCACGAGCAGTACTTC.

The chain combines TRBV28 with TRBJ1-3, with a tentative D call TRBD1 (5 bases). Germline V gene lookup returns CDR1 MDHEN and CDR2 SYDVKM. Trimming stripped 7 bases from V and 0 bases from J, with 10 bases between. This CDR3 has 14 residues. CDR3 protein: CASIRQPSGNTIYF. The CDR3 nucleotides are TGTGCCAGCATTAGACAGCCCTCTGGAAACACCATATATTTT.

This clonotype was seen a few times. This chain joins TRBV5-8 and TRBJ1-2; D remains ambiguous. V was cut by 0 bases and J by 5 bases, with 11 bases left in between. CDR1 is SGHTS, CDR2 YDEGEE, per germline. The CDR3 loop spans 14 amino acids. The CDR3 nucleotides read TGTGCCAGCAGCTTGGGTCGGGTACCATATGGCTACACCTTC. Its protein is CASSLGRVPYGYTF. Supplemented by reference TRBV5-8 and TRBJ1-2, the full variable domain reads EAGVTQSPTHLIKTRGQQATLRCSPISGHTSVYWYQQALGLGLQFLLWYDEGEERNRGNFPPRFSGRQFPNYSSELNVNALELEDSALYLCASSLGRVPYGYTFGSGTRLTVV.

There are many counts of this clonotype. The chain employs TRBV28 and TRBJ2-1; TRBD1 aligns across 12 bases. Germline V lookup: CDR1 MDHEN, CDR2 SYDVKM. The CDR3 spans 18 residues. Unmatched junction bases numbered 12, after V lost 6 bases and J lost 3 bases. CDR3 in DNA: TGTGCCAGCAGGTCACTCCCGGGACAGGGGGCGTTCTACAATGAGCAGTTCTTC. Residues: CASRSLPGQGAFYNEQFF.

This clonotype was seen at least ten times. This rearrangement joins TRBV29-1 to TRBJ2-1, with D tentatively TRBD1 or TRBD2 (5 bases each). This CDR3 comprises 12 residues. With 6 bases removed from V and 4 bases from J, the gap between germline ends came to 10 bases. CDR1 is SQVTM and CDR2 is ANQGSEA in the germline V gene. In DNA, the CDR3 is TGCAGCGTCCGGGACCTATACAATGAGCAGTTCTTC. Translating it yields CSVRDLYNEQFF.

This rearrangement joins TRBV9 to TRBJ2-7; D is perhaps TRBD2 (7 bases). This CDR3 contains 15 residues. The germline V gene encodes CDR1 SGDLS and CDR2 YYNGEE. The ends were cut back, 0 bases at V and 3 bases at J, with 13 bases in the middle. In DNA, the CDR3 is TGTGCCAGCAGCGTAGCTGTGGGGGGGCACTACGAGCAGTACTTC. Protein product: CASSVAVGGHYEQYF.